This passage covers 26 T cell receptor beta chains from one sample sequenced in a study of blood T cells in healthy people across ages. Primed by a sample-barcoded 5' primer and a J-beta primer mix, a second PCR proceeded for about 7 to 11 cycles. Using its own MiXCR run on the 5' RACE reads, TCRdb lists one record per CDR3 protein. The table records more than 500,000 distinct CDR3 sequences, about 26% of them present only once. Sequenced: blood. The receptor set was obtained from an older woman in good health.

This chain links TRBV11-2 with TRBJ2-1, with 8 bases fitting TRBD2. CDR1 and CDR2 from the germline V gene are SGHAT and FQNNGV. The CDR3 has 17 residues. V gave up 5 bases and J gave up 8 bases; unmatched junction bases: 17. The CDR3 DNA reads as TGTGCCAGCAGCCCTCCCCGAGAAGCGGGGGAGGGGCATGAGCAGTTCTTC. Amino acids: CASSPPREAGEGHEQFF.

This clonotype appeared a few times. The chain links TRBV27 to TRBJ2-7; 10 nucleotides agree with TRBD1. V trimming: 3 bases; J trimming: 3 bases; junction bases outside the gene matches: 5. The CDR3 has 15 amino acids. Germline V lookup: CDR1 MNHEY, CDR2 SMNVEV (reference sequence). The DNA for the CDR3 is TGTGCCAGCAGTTTCGACAGGGGGCTAATCTACGAGCAGTACTTC. Encoded protein: CASSFDRGLIYEQYF.

The gene calls are TRBV6-2 or TRBV6-3 and TRBJ2-5; perhaps TRBD1 as D (5 bases). The CDR3 has 14 residues. Germline CDR1 reads MNHEY; CDR2 reads SVGEGT. V shed 0 bases and J shed 3 bases, with 8 bases lying between them. The CDR3 DNA is TGTGCCAGCAGTTACTCGATGGACAAAGAGACCCAGTACTTC. Protein: CASSYSMDKETQYF.

The chain couples TRBV7-8 to TRBJ2-4, with 12 bases lining up with TRBD1. Germline CDR1 and CDR2: SGHVS and FQNEAQ. The CDR3 is 13 residues long. V shed 10 bases, J shed 7 bases, and the junction held 5 bases outside the gene matches. CDR3 residues: CATGTGGLNIQYF. The DNA of the CDR3 is TGTGCCACCGGGACAGGGGGCTTGAACATTCAGTACTTC. The full variable domain, with the rest looked up from reference TRBV7-8 and TRBJ2-4, is GAGVSQSPRYKVAKRGQDVALRCDPISGHVSLFWYQQALGQGPEFLTYFQNEAQLDKSGLPSDRFFAERPEGSVSTLKIQRTQQEDSAVYLCATGTGGLNIQYFGAGTRLSVL.

The table lists this clonotype with many counts. V and J are TRBV7-2 and TRBJ2-2; D gene unclear. Looked up from germline, CDR1 is SGHTA and CDR2 is FQGNSA. The CDR3 has 14 residues. Trimming cost V 3 bases and J 5 bases, with 10 bases left between them. CDR3 in DNA: TGTGCCAGCAGCTTTTTTGGGGTTACCGGGGAGCTGTTTTTT. Translated, it gives CASSFFGVTGELFF.

This clonotype was observed a few times. The genes are TRBV3-1 and TRBJ2-7; no definite D call. Trimming shortened V by 3 bases and J by 5 bases, and 14 bases separated the two germline ends. This CDR3 is built from 14 residues. Germline CDR1 and CDR2: LGHDT and YNNKEL (reference sequence). DNA for the CDR3: TGTGCCAGCAGCCACACAGCTACAATTCACGAGCAGTACTTC. Translated: CASSHTATIHEQYF.

This clonotype appeared a few times. This chain uses TRBV7-2 with TRBJ1-6; D not resolved. This CDR3 is built from 12 residues. Germline CDR1 and CDR2: SGHTA and FQGNSA. Trimming removed 5 bases at V and 7 bases at J, with 6 bases between. In DNA form, the CDR3 reads TGTGCCAGCAGCCCCCCGAATTCACCCCTCCACTTT. As protein: CASSPPNSPLHF.

The chain uses TRBV5-1 and TRBJ2-1; D is uncertain. The J call is doubtful: the DNA matches TRBJ2-7 better. The CDR3 sequence is 14 residues long. Germline lookup yields CDR1 SGHRS and CDR2 YFSETQ. CDR3 bases: TGCGCCAGCAGCTTGGCAGGTTTCTCCTACGAGCAGTACTTC. Its translation is CASSLAGFSYEQYF.

This sequence joins TRBV20-1 and TRBJ2-3; 8 nucleotides agree with TRBD2. With 5 bases clipped from V and 4 bases from J, the junction kept 11 bases outside the gene matches. Germline assignment: CDR1 DFQATT and CDR2 SNEGSKA (reference sequence). The CDR3 length is 15 residues. The CDR3 DNA reads TGCAGTGCTGGCTACGGTAGCGGGGATTCAGATACGCAGTATTTT. Amino acid sequence: CSAGYGSGDSDTQYF.

This clonotype was counted between two and nine times. The chain uses TRBV5-1 and TRBJ2-3; D possibly uses TRBD1 or TRBD2 (6 bases each). CDR1 and CDR2 (germline): SGHRS, YFSETQ. The CDR3 loop spans 14 amino acids. Between the trimmed V and J ends, which lost 3 bases and 5 bases, there was a span of 13 bases. This CDR3 reads CASSSGARGDTQYF. CDR3 coding DNA: TGCGCCAGCAGCTCAGGGGCGCGGGGAGATACGCAGTATTTT.

This clonotype was detected a few times. The CDR3 DNA reads as TGTGCCAGCAACAAGGGCTCTGGGGCCAACGTCCTGACTTTC. It yields the protein CASNKGSGANVLTF. J is TRBJ2-6 and V is TRBV4-2, with D uncertain. This CDR3 has 14 residues. The germline V gene encodes CDR1 LGHNA and CDR2 YNFKEQ. Trimming shortened V by 7 bases and J by 0 bases, and 7 bases separated the two germline ends.

The chain's CDR3 is CASSLYRLNTEAFF. DNA of the CDR3: TGCGCCAGCAGCTTGTACCGGTTGAACACTGAAGCTTTCTTT. V gene TRBV5-1 combines with J gene TRBJ1-1; D uncertain. From germline, CDR1 is SGHRS and CDR2 YFSETQ. The V end lost 1 base, the J end lost 0 bases, and 7 bases lay between the germline ends. The CDR3 loop spans 14 amino acids.

This clonotype was counted between two and nine times. V usage is TRBV4-2 and J usage is TRBJ2-1; 8 bases align to TRBD2. The CDR3 is 17 residues long. After removal of 4 bases from V and 2 bases from J, the junction contained 10 bases not matched to a gene. Per the germline V gene, CDR1 is LGHNA and CDR2 is YNFKEQ. CDR3 in amino acids: CASSPRLTSETYNEQFF. In nucleotides, the CDR3 is TGTGCCAGCAGCCCTAGACTGACTAGCGAAACCTACAATGAGCAGTTCTTC.

The chain recombines TRBV7-9 with TRBJ1-2; D remains unclear. The CDR3 has 14 amino acids. Trimming took 5 bases from V and 4 from J, leaving 14 bases between them. Germline lookup yields CDR1 SEHNR and CDR2 FQNEAQ (reference sequence). The CDR3, as DNA: TGTGCCAGCAGCCCTAGAGAGGTTCTCTATGGCTACACCTTC. It yields the protein CASSPREVLYGYTF.

This clonotype was counted between two and nine times. The genes are TRBV24-1 and TRBJ1-5; tentative D call: TRBD1 (5 bases). Trimming removed 3 bases at V and 13 bases at J, with 12 bases between. In germline, CDR1 is KGHDR, CDR2 SFDVKD. The length of the CDR3 is 12 residues. CDR3 sequence: CATSDGLGGQHF. Here the CDR3 DNA reads TGTGCCACCAGTGATGGATTGGGGGGGCAGCATTTT.

A few counts support this clonotype. The rearrangement joins TRBV6-2 or TRBV6-3 to TRBJ2-5, with D possibly matching TRBD1 (5 bases). Germline V CDR1 and CDR2: MNHEY, SVGEGT. Between the trimmed V and J ends, which lost 5 bases and 5 bases, there was a span of 15 bases. The CDR3 consists of 14 residues. This CDR3 is CASSSRVPRETQYF. The CDR3 DNA is TGTGCCAGCAGTAGCAGGGTTCCGAGGGAGACCCAGTACTTC.

To note about this clonotype: A read error is possible here, since a much larger clone lies one base away. CDR3 loop: CAGSLGRQGETQYF. The CDR3 region has the DNA TGCGCCGGCAGCTTGGGACGCCAAGGAGAGACCCAGTACTTC. This chain uses TRBV5-1 with TRBJ2-5; D may match TRBD1 or TRBD2 (5 bases each). This CDR3 region has 14 residues. Germline V gives CDR1 SGHRS, CDR2 YFSETQ.

V and J are TRBV5-1 and TRBJ1-1, with TRBD1 matching 10 bases. Germline trimming cut 5 bases from V and 5 bases from J; bases unmatched to any gene: 12. Per germline, CDR1 SGHRS and CDR2 YFSETQ. The CDR3 contains 16 residues. The CDR3: CASRPGTGVGGTEAFF. The DNA of the CDR3 is TGCGCCAGCAGGCCCGGGACAGGGGTAGGAGGGACTGAAGCTTTCTTT.

This clonotype was counted at least ten times. The chain employs TRBV6-2 or TRBV6-3 and TRBJ1-1, with TRBD1 matching over 8 bases. This CDR3 region has 13 residues. With V trimmed by 7 bases and J by 7 bases, 8 bases remained unmatched. Germline V CDR1 and CDR2: MNHEY, SVGEGT. The CDR3 reads CASNDRGNGEAFF. For the CDR3, the DNA is TGTGCCAGCAATGACAGGGGAAATGGTGAAGCTTTCTTT.

The genes are TRBV6-2 or TRBV6-3 and TRBJ1-1; 7 nucleotides agree with TRBD1. The J segment lost 0 bases and the V segment lost 2 bases, leaving 6 bases of the junction unmatched. CDR1 is MNHEY and CDR2 is SVGEGT in the germline V gene. The CDR3 has 16 amino acids. The CDR3 protein is CASSYRTGWVNTEAFF. The DNA for the CDR3 is TGTGCCAGCAGTTACAGGACAGGTTGGGTGAACACTGAAGCTTTCTTT.

The chain couples TRBV12-5 to TRBJ1-1; TRBD1 matches 9 bases. CDR1 is LGHNT and CDR2 is FRNRAP in the germline V gene. Trimming at V came to 1 base and at J to 14 bases, leaving 8 bases not matched to a gene. This CDR3 comprises 13 residues. The CDR3 DNA is TGTGCTAGTGGTTTGGGGACAGGGGTGAGGGAATTCTTT. The encoded protein is CASGLGTGVREFF.

The chain carries TRBV5-4 and TRBJ2-5, with 8 bases fitting TRBD2. Germline V gene sequence: CDR1 SGHNT, CDR2 YYREEE (reference sequence). CDR3 length equals 15 residues. V dropped 1 base and J dropped 5; count of bases not matched to a gene: 7. The chain's CDR3 is CASSLRGGLSETQYF. The CDR3 region has the DNA TGTGCCAGCAGCTTGCGCGGGGGGTTAAGTGAGACCCAGTACTTC.

This clonotype has more than one count but fewer than ten. This sequence joins TRBV9 and TRBJ2-1; possibly TRBD1 or TRBD2 for D (6 bases each). Trimming removed 7 bases from V and 1 base from J, with 9 bases in between. The V gene's germline CDR1 is SGDLS and CDR2 YYNGEE. The CDR3 extends over 13 amino acids. CDR3: CASQGGSYNEQFF. CDR3 nucleotides: TGTGCCAGCCAAGGGGGGTCCTACAATGAGCAGTTCTTC.

The chain links TRBV5-6 to TRBJ2-1; TRBD1 might be the D (5 bases). Germline V gene lookup returns CDR1 SGHDT and CDR2 YYEEEE. CDR3 length: 13 residues. Between the trimmed V and J ends, which lost 0 bases and 8 bases, there was a span of 9 bases. The CDR3 DNA is TGTGCCAGCAGCTTGGGCCCCAGGGATGAGCAGTTCTTC. It yields the protein CASSLGPRDEQFF.

This clonotype was recorded a few times. The rearrangement links TRBV5-5 to TRBJ2-5, with 11 bases that match TRBD2. Germline-derived CDR1 and CDR2 are SGHKS and YYEKEE (reference sequence). This CDR3 comprises 14 residues. J lost 4 bases, V lost 5 bases, and 4 bases had no gene match. CDR3 sequence reads: CASRNLAGGETQYF. Written as DNA, the CDR3 is TGTGCCAGCAGAAATCTAGCGGGGGGAGAGACCCAGTACTTC.

This chain connects TRBV27 to TRBJ1-4, with D maybe TRBD1 (5 bases). CDR3 length equals 14 residues. V dropped 6 bases and J dropped 8 bases, with 16 bases sitting between them. Germline CDR1 and CDR2: MNHEY and SMNVEV (reference sequence). DNA of the CDR3: TGTGCCAGCAGACCCCAGGGAGCCGCAGAAAAACTGTTTTTT. It yields the protein CASRPQGAAEKLFF.